The following is a T cell receptor beta chain sequence with its context. Measured with immunoSEQ multiplex PCR; TCRdb has only the in-frame clones, and not every one. The sample records roughly 200,000 clones, roughly 87% being singletons. These data are taken from a study of blood T cell repertoires in COVID-19. Study at large: From T cells, B-cell-depleted T cells, or PBMCs came the material, which was cDNA or gDNA.

V was cut by 3 bases and J by 3 bases, with 5 bases left in between. Germline lookup yields CDR1 MDHEN and CDR2 SYDVKM. CDR3 length equals 12 residues. The clonotype comes from a man between 18 and 35 years old with acute COVID-19. The sequencing sample was made of PBMCs or T cells enriched from blood (not recorded which). The chain links TRBV28 to TRBJ1-2; the D gene is possibly TRBD1 (5 bases). As DNA, the CDR3 is TGTGCCAGCAGTTTCAGGGACTATGGCTACACCTTC. Protein product: CASSFRDYGYTF.